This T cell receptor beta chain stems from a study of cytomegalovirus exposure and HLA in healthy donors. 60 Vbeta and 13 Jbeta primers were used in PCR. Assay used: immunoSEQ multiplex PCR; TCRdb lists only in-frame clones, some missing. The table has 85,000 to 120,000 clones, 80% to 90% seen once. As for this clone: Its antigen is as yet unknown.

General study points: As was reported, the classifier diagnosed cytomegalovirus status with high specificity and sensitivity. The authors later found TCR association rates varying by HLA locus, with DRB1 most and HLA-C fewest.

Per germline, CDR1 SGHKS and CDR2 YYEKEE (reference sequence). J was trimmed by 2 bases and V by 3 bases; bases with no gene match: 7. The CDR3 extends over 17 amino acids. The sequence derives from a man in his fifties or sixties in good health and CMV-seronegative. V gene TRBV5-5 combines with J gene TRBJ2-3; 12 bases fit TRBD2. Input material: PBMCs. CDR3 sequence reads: CASSSPSGGESTDTQYF. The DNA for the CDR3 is TGTGCCAGCAGCTCCCCTAGCGGGGGGGAATCCACAGATACGCAGTATTTT. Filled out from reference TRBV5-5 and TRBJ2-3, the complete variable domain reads DAGVTQSPTHLIKTRGQQVTLRCSPISGHKSVSWYQQVLGQGPQFIFQYYEKEERGRGNFPDRFSARQFPNYSSELNVNALLLGDSALYLCASSSPSGGESTDTQYFGPGTRLTVL.